The source of this T cell receptor (beta chain) is a study of T cell repertoires in cytomegalovirus infection. Looking at the study overall: It can be stated that public TCR beta signatures indicated CMV infection as well as a matching HLA type. Overall study results and limits: HLA-C-restricted CMV clonotypes gave the most frequent clonotype in two of eight donors. Carriers of CMV plus the relevant HLA were identified by cumulative public TCR beta family frequency.

TCRdb used MiXCR to reprocess the reads, holding one entry per CDR3 protein. The sample holds roughly 280,000 distinct CDR3 sequences, approximately 9.1% seen once. The CDR3 totals 15 residues. Germline V gene data show CDR1 as LNHNV and CDR2 as YYDKDF (reference sequence). Trimming stripped 4 bases from V and 4 bases from J, with 15 bases between. This clonotype showed up just a few times. Its antigen is not known. The chain is built from TRBV15 and TRBJ2-3, with D possibly TRBD2 on 5 matching bases. The TCR originated in a human donor in good health (CMV status not recorded). Some clones in this sample may be carry-over from other donors' samples. Material: PBMCs. The CDR3 nucleotides are TGTGCCACCAGCACCAGAGCGGCGTACCCAGATACGCAGTATTTT. Translation gives CATSTRAAYPDTQYF.